A single sample gave rise to the 28 T cell receptor beta chains below, sequenced in a study of cytomegalovirus exposure and HLA in healthy donors. Researchers ran the PCR with 60 Vbeta and 13 Jbeta primers. Sequencing used immunoSEQ multiplex PCR; TCRdb keeps in-frame clones, though not all of them. The data show about 130,000 clones, 70% to 85% seen once. Sequenced material: PBMCs. These receptor sequences come from a woman in her fifties or sixties in good health and CMV-seronegative.

This clone was seen a handful of times. The chain combines TRBV10-3 with TRBJ2-7, with a weak D call TRBD1 (6 bases). CDR1 and CDR2 (germline): ENHRY, SYGVKD. This CDR3 has 15 amino acids. V shed 5 bases and J shed 3 bases, with 17 bases lying between them. The CDR3 sequence: CAISTGQRTLYEQYF. The CDR3 DNA reads as TGTGCCATCAGTACAGGACAGCGGACCCTCTACGAGCAGTACTTC.

This clone was recorded once. The chain employs TRBV6-4 and TRBJ2-3; tentatively, D is TRBD2 (6 bases). Germline loops: CDR1 MRHNA, CDR2 SNTAGT. V lost 4 bases, J lost 2 bases, and 13 bases lay in between. This CDR3 has 15 residues. DNA for the CDR3: TGTGCCAGCAGTGTGGGGGGAGTTGCCACAGATACGCAGTATTTT. It is translated as CASSVGGVATDTQYF.

This clone came up a few times. This chain joins TRBV5-8 and TRBJ2-7, with 9 bases that match TRBD1. The CDR3 runs 13 residues. The trim removed 4 bases at V and 5 bases at J, leaving 4 bases unmatched. Germline V CDR1 and CDR2: SGHTS, YDEGEE. As DNA, the CDR3 is TGTGCCAGCAGCGTGGGACAGGGCGACGAGCAGTACTTC. It is translated as CASSVGQGDEQYF.

The gene calls are TRBV29-1 and TRBJ2-7; a weak D match, TRBD1 (6 bases). This CDR3 spans 13 amino acids. Between the trimmed V and J ends, which lost 5 bases and 3 bases, there was a span of 14 bases. The V gene's germline CDR1 is SQVTM and CDR2 ANQGSEA. CDR3 DNA sequence: TGCAGCGTTATTCTGCAGGGGTACTACGAGCAGTACTTC. Protein sequence: CSVILQGYYEQYF.

The V call is TRBV6-5, the J call TRBJ2-1; 12 nucleotides agree with TRBD2. This CDR3 is built from 15 residues. Unmatched junction bases numbered 8, after V lost 5 bases and J lost 9 bases. The germline gives CDR1 MNHEY, CDR2 SVGAGI. In DNA form, the CDR3 reads TGTGCCAGCAGTCCTAGCGGGAGGGCCTCCGGTGAGCAGTTCTTC. This translates into CASSPSGRASGEQFF.

The gene calls are TRBV18 and TRBJ1-1; 9 positions match TRBD1. The CDR3 consists of 15 residues. The J segment lost 5 bases and the V segment lost 4 bases, leaving 8 bases of the junction unmatched. Germline-derived CDR1 and CDR2 are KGHSH and LQKENI. CDR3 coding DNA: TGTGCCAGCTCACGGCCGGGACAGGGAGGGACTGAAGCTTTCTTT. This sequence encodes CASSRPGQGGTEAFF.

The CDR3 nucleotides are TGTGCCAGCAGTCCAACAGTATATGGCTACACCTTC. Protein product: CASSPTVYGYTF. The rearrangement uses TRBV6-1 and TRBJ1-2; D not certain. The germline V gene encodes CDR1 MNHNS and CDR2 SASEGT. Trimming took 5 bases from V and 5 from J, leaving 9 bases between them. This CDR3 spans 12 amino acids.

This clone was seen only once. V is TRBV15 and J is TRBJ2-1, with a tentative D call TRBD2 (5 bases). The germline gives CDR1 LNHNV, CDR2 YYDKDF (reference sequence). The CDR3 is 13 residues long. V was pared by 5 bases and J by 9 bases, with 14 bases between. CDR3 residues: CATSLRDRGEQFF. The CDR3 region has the DNA TGTGCCACCAGCTTACGGGATAGAGGTGAGCAGTTCTTC.

V gene TRBV11-1 combines with J gene TRBJ1-2; D gene uncertain. The CDR3 loop spans 13 amino acids. Germline lookup yields CDR1 SGHAT and CDR2 FQDESV (reference sequence). Trimming stripped 1 base from V and 7 bases from J, with 10 bases between. CDR3 sequence: CASSLDGFSGYTF. CDR3 nucleotides: TGTGCCAGCAGCTTAGACGGGTTTTCTGGCTACACCTTC. The full variable domain, in which reference TRBV11-1 and TRBJ1-2 provide the parts outside the CDR3, is EAEVAQSPRYKITEKSQAVAFWCDPISGHATLYWYRQILGQGPELLVQFQDESVVDDSQLPKDRFSAERLKGVDSTLKIQPAELGDSAMYLCASSLDGFSGYTFGSGTRLTVV.

J is TRBJ1-2 and V is TRBV16; D uncertain. CDR3 length: 15 residues. Deletions cut 3 bases from V and 4 bases from J, with 15 bases between. Germline loops: CDR1 KGHSY, CDR2 FQNENV. The CDR3 nucleotides are TGTGCCAGCAGCCAGCCTGACTCGACCAGCTATGGCTACACCTTC. Protein sequence: CASSQPDSTSYGYTF.

J is TRBJ2-1 and V is TRBV11-2; 11 bases map to TRBD2. This CDR3 region has 16 residues. CDR1 and CDR2 (germline): SGHAT, FQNNGV. Trimming at V came to 5 bases and at J to 6 bases, leaving 9 bases not matched to a gene. This CDR3 is CASSRPLAGGPNEQFF. As DNA, the CDR3 is TGTGCCAGCAGCCGGCCCTTAGCGGGAGGGCCCAATGAGCAGTTCTTC.

The CDR3 reads CASSPQGAREQYF. The DNA of the CDR3 is TGTGCCAGCAGCCCACAGGGCGCTAGGGAGCAGTACTTC. The chain has TRBV7-3 and TRBJ2-7, with a possible D match to TRBD1 (6 bases). The CDR3 covers 13 residues. Trimming left V 5 bases short and J 7 bases short, with 15 bases between. Germline V gene sequence: CDR1 SGHTA, CDR2 FQGTGA.

The CDR3 sequence is CASSSPSGLFNYGYTF. The CDR3 bases are TGTGCCAGCAGCTCACCGAGCGGATTATTTAACTATGGCTACACCTTC. The chain combines TRBV7-9 with TRBJ1-2; no clear D. Trimming took 4 bases from V and 1 from J, leaving 16 bases between them. The CDR3 extends over 16 amino acids. The V gene's germline CDR1 is SEHNR and CDR2 FQNEAQ (reference sequence).

The chain has TRBV30 and TRBJ2-7, with TRBD2 matching 7 bases. The CDR3 is 14 residues long. Germline-derived CDR1 and CDR2 are GTSNPN and SVGIG (reference sequence). With 0 bases clipped from V and 4 bases from J, the junction kept 6 bases outside the gene matches. The CDR3 loop reads CAWSVPAGQYEQYF. Written as DNA, the CDR3 is TGTGCCTGGAGTGTACCAGCGGGGCAATACGAGCAGTACTTC.

The V call is TRBV7-2, the J call TRBJ2-7; a weak D match, TRBD1 (5 bases). Germline CDR1 reads SGHTA; CDR2 reads FQGNSA. The CDR3 has 12 residues. V was clipped by 4 bases and J by 5 bases, with 9 bases between them. The CDR3 protein is CASSWQGHEQYF. Written as DNA, the CDR3 is TGTGCCAGCAGCTGGCAGGGTCACGAGCAGTACTTC.

The gene calls are TRBV30 and TRBJ2-3; a weak D match, TRBD1 (6 bases). Trimming shortened V by 0 bases and J by 6 bases, and 13 bases separated the two germline ends. There are 14 residues in the CDR3. The germline V gene encodes CDR1 GTSNPN and CDR2 SVGIG (reference sequence). CDR3 residues: CAWSVYDRRDTQYF. CDR3 nucleotides: TGTGCCTGGAGTGTATACGACAGGAGGGATACGCAGTATTTT.

The chain employs TRBV27 and TRBJ2-5, with 11 bases aligning to TRBD2. The junction had 7 bases not matched to a gene; V was cut back by 2 bases and J by 5 bases. The CDR3 runs to 16 residues. In germline, CDR1 is MNHEY, CDR2 SMNVEV (reference sequence). The CDR3 is CASSLIAGGVRETQYF. CDR3 in DNA: TGTGCCAGCAGTTTAATAGCGGGAGGGGTTAGGGAGACCCAGTACTTC.

The chain links TRBV19 to TRBJ2-2; TRBD1 is a possible D gene (5 bases). This CDR3 spans 17 amino acids. V lost 7 bases, J lost 7 bases, and 25 bases lay in between. Per the germline V gene, CDR1 is LNHDA and CDR2 is SQIVND (reference sequence). The CDR3 loop reads CASMDDSRELRFGELFF. The CDR3 nucleotides are TGTGCCAGTATGGACGATTCCAGGGAATTACGTTTCGGGGAGCTGTTTTTT.

The rearrangement joins TRBV7-2 to TRBJ1-2; possibly TRBD1 for D (6 bases). The CDR3 extends over 17 amino acids. Germline assignment: CDR1 SGHTA and CDR2 FQGNSA. V lost 8 bases and J 0 bases, leaving 22 bases between the germline ends. CDR3 protein: CASGPHFGGASNYGYTF. Written as DNA, the CDR3 is TGTGCCAGCGGCCCGCATTTCGGGGGGGCCTCTAACTATGGCTACACCTTC.

Points on this clone: The germline gene is not matched at one end of the junction; a read error may be the cause. V is TRBV7-7 and J is TRBJ2-2; 9 bases align to TRBD2. The CDR3 contains 10 residues. The germline CDR1 and CDR2 sequences are SSHAT and FNYEAQ (reference sequence). The CDR3 is CASRGGGLFF. As DNA, the CDR3 is TGTGCTAGCCGCGGGGGGGGGCTGTTTTTT.

The rearrangement uses TRBV28 and TRBJ1-2, with D possibly being TRBD1 (6 bases). This CDR3 is built from 14 residues. Germline V gene sequence: CDR1 MDHEN, CDR2 SYDVKM. With 5 bases removed from V and 4 bases from J, the gap between germline ends came to 14 bases. CDR3 sequence reads: CASSRQVYTYGYTF. CDR3 bases: TGTGCCAGCAGTCGACAGGTATATACCTATGGCTACACCTTC.

The chain is built from TRBV6-5 and TRBJ1-1, with TRBD1 identical over 9 bases. After removal of 7 bases from V and 6 bases from J, the junction contained 12 bases not matched to a gene. Germline V gives CDR1 MNHEY, CDR2 SVGAGI. The CDR3 totals 15 residues. CDR3 protein: CASIIPGQGGSEAFF. CDR3 coding DNA: TGTGCCAGCATAATTCCGGGACAGGGAGGATCTGAAGCTTTCTTT.

Regarding this clone: At one boundary the junction diverges from the germline segment, which might be a read error. The chain links TRBV7-9 to TRBJ1-1; TRBD1 aligns across 7 bases. This CDR3 region has 16 residues. Germline V CDR1 and CDR2: SEHNR, FQNEAQ (reference sequence). Here the CDR3 reads CSSSLPLTGPRTEAFF. CDR3 coding DNA: TGTTCCAGCAGCCTACCCTTGACAGGGCCCCGAACTGAAGCTTTCTTT.

The rearrangement joins TRBV11-3 to TRBJ1-1; D gene uncertain. Germline V gene data show CDR1 as SGHNT and CDR2 as YENEEA. The CDR3 runs to 13 residues. Trimming removed 0 bases at V and 3 bases at J, with 5 bases between. The CDR3 is CASSLDGDTEAFF. The CDR3 coding sequence is TGTGCCAGCAGCTTAGACGGGGACACTGAAGCTTTCTTT.

In its sample, this clone was seen a few times. The chain combines TRBV18 with TRBJ2-7; 7 bases match TRBD1. The CDR3 spans 15 residues. Trimming took 5 bases from V and 4 from J; bases not matched to a gene: 11. Germline CDR1 is KGHSH and CDR2 is LQKENI. CDR3 bases: TGTGCCAGCTCAGAAGGACAGGCCAGGATTTACGAGCAGTACTTC. Protein sequence: CASSEGQARIYEQYF.

The rearrangement links TRBV7-9 to TRBJ2-7, with a weak D call TRBD1 (5 bases). Trimming cost V 1 base and J 1 base, with 8 bases left between them. The CDR3 consists of 14 residues. Germline V gene sequence: CDR1 SEHNR, CDR2 FQNEAQ (reference sequence). The CDR3 spells CASSLVDSSYEQYF. DNA of the CDR3: TGTGCCAGCAGCTTAGTCGACAGTTCCTACGAGCAGTACTTC. Full variable domain (rest looked up from reference TRBV7-9 and TRBJ2-7): DTGVSQNPRHKITKRGQNVTFRCDPISEHNRLYWYRQTLGQGPEFLTYFQNEAQLEKSRLLSDRFSAERPKGSFSTLEIQRTEQGDSAMYLCASSLVDSSYEQYFGPGTRLTVT.

V is TRBV19 and J is TRBJ2-5; 14 bases line up with TRBD2. J lost 1 base, V lost 7 bases, and 8 bases had no gene match. This CDR3 spans 17 amino acids. Germline CDR1 LNHDA, CDR2 SQIVND (reference sequence). The CDR3 DNA reads as TGTGCCAGTACCCCGGGACTAGCGGGGGCGGGCCAAGAGACCCAGTACTTC. It translates to CASTPGLAGAGQETQYF. Supplemented by reference TRBV19 and TRBJ2-5, the full variable domain reads DGGITQSPKYLFRKEGQNVTLSCEQNLNHDAMYWYRQDPGQGLRLIYYSQIVNDFQKGDIAEGYSVSREKKESFPLTVTSAQKNPTAFYLCASTPGLAGAGQETQYFGPGTRLLVL.

As to this clone: At the DNA level, this CDR3 is encoded by other sequences in the same sample as well. The genes are TRBV2 and TRBJ2-3, with D possibly TRBD1 on 5 matching bases. This CDR3 is built from 11 residues. Trimming took 6 bases from V and 6 from J, leaving 7 bases between them. The V gene's germline CDR1 is SNHLY and CDR2 FYNNEI. Written as DNA, the CDR3 is TGTGCCAGCAGCCAGGGTGATACGCAGTATTTT. The encoded protein is CASSQGDTQYF.